Each of the 26 T cell receptor beta chains below was sequenced from the same sample in a study of CD8 T cells in Susac syndrome. cDNA came from approximately 0.5 to 1 ug RNA primed by random hexamers. Via MiXCR, TCRdb re-called the immunoSEQ multiplex PCR reads, giving one row per CDR3 protein. Of a few hundred thousand distinct CDR3 sequences in the sample, around 90% were seen once. The sample comprised CD4+ T cells from PBMCs. These receptors were taken from a human donor with multiple sclerosis.

This clonotype occurred once. The V call is TRBV7-2, the J call TRBJ2-3, with TRBD2 as a possible D gene (5 bases). The V end was cut by 1 base, the J end by 2 bases, with 13 bases between. CDR1 SGHTA and CDR2 FQGNSA come from the germline V gene. The CDR3 contains 16 residues. CDR3 amino acids: CASSLGAGRSTDTQYF. DNA for the CDR3: TGTGCCAGCAGCTTAGGCGCGGGCCGCTCCACAGATACGCAGTATTTT.

The J gene is TRBJ2-4, the V gene TRBV10-2; D perhaps matches TRBD2 (5 bases). The CDR3 totals 14 residues. Trimming took off 2 bases at V and 7 bases at J, with 12 bases between the two ends. Germline V gene data show CDR1 as WSHSY and CDR2 as SAAADI. The DNA of the CDR3 is TGCGCCAGCAGTGAGGAGGGTAGAACCAACATTCAGTACTTC. As protein: CASSEEGRTNIQYF.

The CDR3 protein is CASSRRTSGGRETQYF. Written as DNA, the CDR3 is TGTGCCAGCAGCCGGCGGACTAGCGGGGGGCGCGAGACCCAGTACTTC. J is TRBJ2-5 and V is TRBV7-2, with 14 bases aligning to TRBD2. V was clipped by 5 bases and J by 5 bases; unmatched bases: 7. Germline V gene lookup returns CDR1 SGHTA and CDR2 FQGNSA. The CDR3 is 16 residues long.

The V call is TRBV7-3, the J call TRBJ2-3; D call uncertain. Trimming pared 3 bases from V and 0 bases from J, leaving 13 bases between. The CDR3 consists of 16 residues. The germline V gene has CDR1 SGHTA and CDR2 FQGTGA. CDR3 bases: TGTGCCAGCAGCTTCCCCTCCGGCCGGAGCACAGATACGCAGTATTTT. Translated: CASSFPSGRSTDTQYF.

The gene calls are TRBV12-3 or TRBV12-4 and TRBJ2-7, with 10 nucleotides matching TRBD1. J lost 3 bases, V lost 6 bases, and 5 bases had no gene match. This CDR3 contains 14 residues. CDR3 DNA: TGTGCCAGCAGACCGGACAGGGGGATCTACGAGCAGTACTTC. Translated, it gives CASRPDRGIYEQYF.

This chain links TRBV7-9 with TRBJ2-1; a weak D match, TRBD2 (6 bases). This CDR3 comprises 16 residues. Per the germline V gene, CDR1 is SEHNR and CDR2 is FQNEAQ (reference sequence). The V end lost 1 base, the J end lost 10 bases, and 20 bases lay between the germline ends. CDR3 nucleotide sequence: TGTGCCAGCAGCTTAGGATTAGGCGGGAACTTTTACGAGCAGTTCTTC. This gives the protein CASSLGLGGNFYEQFF.

V usage is TRBV5-1 and J usage is TRBJ2-3, with TRBD2 matching over 14 bases. This CDR3 has 19 residues. Germline V gene lookup returns CDR1 SGHRS and CDR2 YFSETQ. Trimming removed 2 bases from V and 1 base from J; junction bases left unmatched: 9. This CDR3 reads CASSFGGLAGVYGTDTQYF. CDR3 sequence (DNA): TGCGCCAGCAGCTTCGGGGGACTAGCGGGAGTATATGGCACAGATACGCAGTATTTT.

V is TRBV12-3 or TRBV12-4 and J is TRBJ1-3; D call uncertain. V was clipped by 4 bases and J by 0 bases, with 16 bases between them. The length of the CDR3 is 17 residues. CDR3 loop: CASSSRLHTNSGNTIYF. In DNA, the CDR3 is TGTGCCAGCAGTTCCCGATTACACACAAACTCTGGAAACACCATATATTTT.

The chain combines TRBV7-9 with TRBJ1-4; D unclear. Germline V CDR1 and CDR2: SEHNR, FQNEAQ (reference sequence). The CDR3 has 16 amino acids. V lost 4 bases and J 5 bases, leaving 17 bases between the germline ends. Written as DNA, the CDR3 is TGTGCCAGCAGCTCCGATTCTGCCGGAAGGAATGAAAAACTGTTTTTT. Amino acids: CASSSDSAGRNEKLFF.

The V gene is TRBV7-3, the J gene TRBJ2-7, with 8 bases that match TRBD2. The CDR3 loop spans 15 amino acids. The germline V gene has CDR1 SGHTA and CDR2 FQGTGA. The V gene end was trimmed by 4 bases and the J gene end by 4 bases; junction bases not matched to a gene: 9. The CDR3 loop reads CASSSGRGVEYEQYF. CDR3 in DNA: TGTGCCAGCAGCTCCGGGCGGGGGGTCGAGTACGAGCAGTACTTC.

The CDR3 protein is CASSFLRQGRGYTF. In nucleotides, the CDR3 is TGTGCCAGCAGTTTTTTGCGACAGGGACGGGGCTACACCTTC. The V and J genes are TRBV2 and TRBJ1-2, with 7 bases fitting TRBD1. The CDR3 has 14 residues. Trimming removed 5 bases from V and 8 bases from J; junction bases left unmatched: 11. Germline V gene data show CDR1 as SNHLY and CDR2 as FYNNEI.

The chain couples TRBV2 to TRBJ1-5, with a possible D match to TRBD1 (5 bases). Per the germline V gene, CDR1 is SNHLY and CDR2 is FYNNEI. The CDR3 consists of 16 residues. V was pared by 8 bases and J by 0 bases, with 17 bases between. The CDR3 spells CASGEGVSYSNQPQHF. As DNA, the CDR3 is TGTGCCAGCGGGGAAGGGGTCTCCTATAGCAATCAGCCCCAGCATTTT.

The chain carries TRBV20-1 and TRBJ2-1; 7 bases agree with TRBD2. This CDR3 spans 14 amino acids. Germline CDR1 DFQATT, CDR2 SNEGSKA (reference sequence). V lost 6 bases, J lost 9 bases, and 14 bases stayed unmatched. The CDR3 region is CSARGLGGFGEQFF. CDR3 nucleotide sequence: TGCAGTGCCCGTGGACTAGGCGGGTTTGGTGAGCAGTTCTTC.

This clonotype has only a few counts. The junction does not match germline at one end; this may be a read error. The CDR3 DNA sequence: TGCGGCCTACGAGAGGTCGAGAACACTGAAGCTTTCTTT. It codes for CGLREVENTEAFF. The rearrangement uses TRBV30 and TRBJ1-1; D ambiguous. Germline CDR1 is GTSNPN and CDR2 is SVGIG (reference sequence). The CDR3 is 13 residues long.

The gene calls are TRBV7-6 and TRBJ2-1; 14 nucleotides agree with TRBD2. The CDR3 is 16 amino acids. The junction had 9 bases not matched to a gene; V was cut back by 6 bases and J by 8 bases. Germline V gene lookup returns CDR1 SGHVS and CDR2 FNYEAQ. The CDR3 bases are TGTGCCAGCAGGGACAGACTAGCGGGAGGGCTGGATGAGCAGTTCTTC. It specifies CASRDRLAGGLDEQFF. Full variable domain (rest looked up from reference TRBV7-6 and TRBJ2-1): GAGVSQSPRYKVTKRGQDVALRCDPISGHVSLYWYRQALGQGPEFLTYFNYEAQQDKSGLPNDRFSAERPEGSISTLTIQRTEQRDSAMYRCASRDRLAGGLDEQFFGPGTRLTVL.

This rearrangement joins TRBV12-3 or TRBV12-4 to TRBJ2-1; TRBD2 matches at 12 bases. V was clipped by 5 bases and J by 7 bases; unmatched bases: 15. The CDR3 has 18 amino acids. The CDR3 here is CASSPRVLAGGLINEQFF. CDR3 sequence (DNA): TGTGCCAGCAGTCCCCGAGTTCTAGCGGGAGGGCTAATTAATGAGCAGTTCTTC.

The count of this clonotype is one. CDR3 coding DNA: TGTGCCAGCAGCCTATTGACCACCGGGGAGCTGTTTTTT. Amino acid sequence: CASSLLTTGELFF. This sequence joins TRBV7-9 and TRBJ2-2; D call uncertain. The germline V gene encodes CDR1 SEHNR and CDR2 FQNEAQ (reference sequence). The ends were cut back, 5 bases at V and 4 bases at J, with 8 bases in the middle. There are 13 residues in the CDR3.

The chain couples TRBV6-1 to TRBJ2-7; the D gene is possibly TRBD2 (6 bases). This CDR3 has 12 amino acids. Per germline, CDR1 MNHNS and CDR2 SASEGT. V was cut by 7 bases and J by 6 bases, with 13 bases left in between. As DNA, the CDR3 is TGTGCCAGCACGACACCCGGGGGCGAGCAGTACTTC. Translated, it gives CASTTPGGEQYF.

The chain employs TRBV4-1 and TRBJ2-3; 10 bases line up with TRBD2. The CDR3 is 18 residues long. In germline, CDR1 is MGHRA, CDR2 YSYEKL. J gave up 0 bases and V 0 bases, and 6 bases lay outside the gene matches. CDR3: CASSQDGAGGRSTDTQYF. The CDR3 DNA follows: TGCGCCAGCAGCCAAGATGGAGCGGGGGGGCGAAGCACAGATACGCAGTATTTT.

The gene calls are TRBV6-2 or TRBV6-3 and TRBJ2-3, with D possibly being TRBD1 or TRBD2 (5 bases each). The V gene lost 0 bases and the J gene lost 0 bases, with 13 bases spanning the gap. Germline V CDR1 and CDR2: MNHEY, SVGEGT. The CDR3 length is 17 residues. CDR3 sequence reads: CASSYSVGAFSTDTQYF. As DNA, the CDR3 is TGTGCCAGCAGTTACTCTGTCGGGGCTTTTAGCACAGATACGCAGTATTTT.

The chain recombines TRBV10-3 with TRBJ1-1, with D unclear. CDR1 ENHRY and CDR2 SYGVKD come from the germline V gene. The germline V and J ends were trimmed by 6 bases and 7 bases, with 9 bases remaining between them. CDR3 length: 11 amino acids. The CDR3, as DNA: TGTGCCATCAGGGCGGGCTTTGAAGCTTTCTTT. Its translation is CAIRAGFEAFF.

The gene calls are TRBV5-1 and TRBJ2-2, with D possibly TRBD1 on 5 matching bases. The length of the CDR3 is 14 residues. V lost 7 bases and J 7 bases, leaving 17 bases between the germline ends. Germline values: CDR1 SGHRS, CDR2 YFSETQ. CDR3 DNA sequence: TGCGCCAGCTTCAGGGTAGAGTCTCGCGGGGAGCTGTTTTTT. Its protein is CASFRVESRGELFF.

The gene calls are TRBV2 and TRBJ1-1; D is possibly TRBD1 (5 bases). Germline CDR1 reads SNHLY; CDR2 reads FYNNEI. V lost 11 bases to trimming and J lost 3 bases, with 16 bases between them. The CDR3 runs 13 residues. The CDR3 sequence is CASSRDRHTEAFF. The CDR3 nucleotides read TGTGCCTCGAGCCGTGACAGACACACTGAAGCTTTCTTT.

The chain has TRBV7-9 and TRBJ2-5; D gene uncertain. From germline, CDR1 is SEHNR and CDR2 FQNEAQ (reference sequence). V was cut by 1 base and J by 5 bases, with 14 bases left in between. This CDR3 has 15 amino acids. CDR3 residues: CASSLGSTGSETQYF. CDR3 coding DNA: TGTGCCAGCAGCTTAGGTTCGACCGGGTCCGAGACCCAGTACTTC.

The gene calls are TRBV5-1 and TRBJ2-7, with TRBD1 matching over 10 bases. Germline CDR1 and CDR2: SGHRS and YFSETQ. V gave up 3 bases and J gave up 3 bases; unmatched junction bases: 6. This CDR3 has 15 amino acids. CDR3 region: CASSWAGQGGYEQYF. The CDR3 coding sequence is TGCGCCAGCAGCTGGGCAGGACAGGGGGGCTACGAGCAGTACTTC. The variable domain in full, completed from reference TRBV5-1 and TRBJ2-7, reads KAGVTQTPRYLIKTRGQQVTLSCSPISGHRSVSWYQQTPGQGLQFLFEYFSETQRNKGNFPGRFSGRQFSNSRSEMNVSTLELGDSALYLCASSWAGQGGYEQYFGPGTRLTVT.

CDR3: CASNPAGQGVNYGYTF. In DNA form, the CDR3 reads TGTGCCAGCAACCCTGCGGGGCAGGGGGTTAACTATGGCTACACCTTC. V is TRBV5-4 and J is TRBJ1-2; 7 nucleotides line up with TRBD1. This CDR3 spans 16 amino acids. V gave up 6 bases and J gave up 1 base; unmatched junction bases: 12. Per germline, CDR1 SGHNT and CDR2 YYREEE (reference sequence).